The next 9 T cell receptor beta chains were all read from a single sample in a study of blood T cells in healthy people across ages. The authors ran a second PCR of about 6 to 12 cycles using a sample-barcoded 5' primer and a J-beta primer mix. TCRdb independently ran MiXCR on the 5' RACE reads; one entry per CDR3 protein. The sample records hundreds of thousands of distinct CDR3 sequences, 40% to 45% being singletons. The sequenced sample consisted of blood. The receptors come from a man at least 80 years old in good health.

This clonotype was seen a few times. The rearrangement links TRBV6-2 or TRBV6-3 to TRBJ2-4, with no clear D. V lost 3 bases, J lost 0 bases, and 6 bases lay in between. Germline-derived CDR1 and CDR2 are MNHEY and SVGEGT. The CDR3 runs to 14 residues. CDR3 bases: TGTGCCAGCAGTTATGATCTAGCCAAAAACATTCAGTACTTC. Translated, it gives CASSYDLAKNIQYF.

The chain joins TRBV15 to TRBJ2-1, with D maybe TRBD2 (6 bases). With 4 bases removed from V and 8 bases from J, the gap between germline ends came to 18 bases. CDR3 length: 15 residues. Germline V lookup: CDR1 LNHNV, CDR2 YYDKDF (reference sequence). The CDR3 nucleotides are TGTGCCACCAGCAATAGGAGGGGCTCTTCGTATGAGCAGTTCTTC. It specifies CATSNRRGSSYEQFF.

The gene calls are TRBV7-2 and TRBJ1-2; tentatively, D is TRBD1 (6 bases). Trimming pared 5 bases from V and 4 bases from J, leaving 20 bases between. The CDR3 runs 16 residues. Germline V gives CDR1 SGHTA, CDR2 FQGNSA. This CDR3 reads CASSPFRGGELYGYTF. CDR3 DNA sequence: TGTGCCAGCAGCCCCTTTAGGGGGGGGGAACTCTATGGCTACACCTTC.

About this clonotype itself: A much larger clone is a single base away; this may be a read error. The rearrangement uses TRBV29-1 and TRBJ2-7, with TRBD1 matching 11 bases. This CDR3 comprises 14 residues. With 4 bases clipped from V and 5 bases from J, the junction kept 7 bases outside the gene matches. The V gene's germline CDR1 is SQVTM and CDR2 ANQGSEA. This CDR3 is CSVAGTGGVNEQYF. The CDR3 coding sequence is TGCAGCGTTGCAGGGACAGGGGGTGTTAACGAGCAGTACTTC.

V and J are TRBV20-1 and TRBJ1-1; D possibly corresponds to TRBD1 (5 bases). CDR3 length: 13 amino acids. Trimming removed 5 bases at V and 4 bases at J, with 14 bases between. Germline values: CDR1 DFQATT, CDR2 SNEGSKA (reference sequence). CDR3 protein: CSARRGGITEAFF. In nucleotides, the CDR3 is TGCAGTGCTCGGCGCGGGGGGATCACTGAAGCTTTCTTT.

This clonotype turned up a few times. This chain links TRBV11-3 with TRBJ2-2, with 8 positions matching TRBD1. Germline lookup yields CDR1 SGHNT and CDR2 YENEEA. Trimming removed 5 bases from V and 3 bases from J; junction bases left unmatched: 5. This CDR3 is 15 amino acids long. In nucleotides, the CDR3 is TGTGCCAGCAGCCATTTGACAGGGGACACCGGGGAGCTGTTTTTT. Its translation is CASSHLTGDTGELFF. Full variable domain (missing parts from reference TRBV11-3 and TRBJ2-2): EAGVVQSPRYKIIEKKQPVAFWCNPISGHNTLYWYLQNLGQGPELLIRYENEEAVDDSQLPKDRFSAERLKGVDSTLKIQPAELGDSAVYLCASSHLTGDTGELFFGEGSRLTVL.

The gene calls are TRBV7-2 and TRBJ2-7; 14 nucleotides agree with TRBD2. Losses at the gene ends were 6 bases for V and 4 bases for J; bases not matched to a gene: 5. CDR1 and CDR2 (germline): SGHTA, FQGNSA. This CDR3 region has 15 residues. CDR3 residues: CASRRLAGGQYEQYF. The CDR3 bases are TGTGCCAGCAGGCGACTAGCGGGGGGGCAATACGAGCAGTACTTC.

This clonotype came up a few times. This chain uses TRBV20-1 with TRBJ2-3, with D perhaps TRBD1 (6 bases). The CDR3 is 16 residues long. With 0 bases removed from V and 5 bases from J, the gap between germline ends came to 18 bases. CDR1 is DFQATT and CDR2 is SNEGSKA in the germline V gene (reference sequence). In DNA form, the CDR3 reads TGCAGTGCTAGAGATAGGAGGTCAGGGGTCGGAGATACGCAGTATTTT. It is translated as CSARDRRSGVGDTQYF.

The chain recombines TRBV29-1 with TRBJ2-1; no reliable D call. Per the germline V gene, CDR1 is SQVTM and CDR2 is ANQGSEA. V was cut by 8 bases and J by 3 bases, with 8 bases left in between. CDR3 length equals 11 residues. The CDR3 region is CSLGRYNEQFF. In DNA, the CDR3 is TGCAGCCTCGGACGCTACAATGAGCAGTTCTTC.